The next 32 T cell receptor beta chains were all read from a single sample in a study of T cells in Graves' hyperthyroidism and ophthalmopathy. Amplified regions were TCR beta CDR3 sequences from RNA transcripts. HTBI primers were the set used in a first-round RT-PCR of the TCR CDR3. TCRdb analysed the multiplex PCR reads with MiXCR anew, one entry per CDR3 protein. Among hundreds of thousands of distinct CDR3 sequences listed, around 15% were seen once. The specimen sequenced was blood. The receptor source for this set is a woman between 18 and 30 years old with Graves' hyperthyroidism.

The chain uses TRBV5-6 and TRBJ2-1; the D gene could be TRBD1 or TRBD2 (5 bases each). Trimming stripped 0 bases from V and 3 bases from J, with 10 bases between. Germline V gene sequence: CDR1 SGHDT, CDR2 YYEEEE. The length of the CDR3 is 15 residues. CDR3 coding DNA: TGTGCCAGCAGCTTGGACGGGACCCACTACAATGAGCAGTTCTTC. This gives the protein CASSLDGTHYNEQFF.

This clonotype was recorded at least ten times. The chain combines TRBV9 with TRBJ1-5; D perhaps matches TRBD1 (6 bases). Germline V gene data show CDR1 as SGDLS and CDR2 as YYNGEE. The CDR3 loop spans 14 amino acids. The V end was cut by 2 bases, the J end by 2 bases, with 8 bases between. In nucleotides, the CDR3 is TGTGCCAGCAGCGTGGCAGGGGGCAATCAGCCCCAGCATTTT. It yields the protein CASSVAGGNQPQHF.

This clonotype was seen many times. V gene TRBV2 combines with J gene TRBJ2-2, with TRBD2 matching 14 bases. With V trimmed by 8 bases and J by 2 bases, 7 bases remained unmatched. This CDR3 region has 17 residues. Germline CDR1 is SNHLY and CDR2 is FYNNEI. CDR3 protein: CASEGLAGVINTGELFF. The CDR3 coding sequence is TGTGCCAGCGAGGGACTAGCGGGAGTCATTAACACCGGGGAGCTGTTTTTT.

This clonotype was seen a handful of times. This sequence joins TRBV7-8 and TRBJ2-7, with TRBD1 identical over 7 bases. V was clipped by 1 base and J by 4 bases; unmatched bases: 7. The CDR3 is made up of 15 amino acids. CDR1 and CDR2 (germline): SGHVS, FQNEAQ. This CDR3 reads CASSLGRRGLYEQYF. CDR3 sequence (DNA): TGTGCCAGCAGCTTAGGGCGCAGGGGGTTGTACGAGCAGTACTTC.

The gene calls are TRBV12-3 or TRBV12-4 and TRBJ2-3, with TRBD1 matching 10 bases. The CDR3 runs to 17 residues. The ends lost 0 bases at V and 1 base at J; junction bases unmatched: 4. In nucleotides, the CDR3 is TGTGCCAGCAGTTTAGCGGCCGGGACAGGGGGCACAGATACGCAGTATTTT. This translates into CASSLAAGTGGTDTQYF.

There are a few counts of this clonotype. The chain has TRBV6-2 or TRBV6-3 and TRBJ1-5, with 9 bases aligning to TRBD1. Per the germline V gene, CDR1 is MNHEY and CDR2 is SVGEGT. V dropped 4 bases and J dropped 6; count of bases not matched to a gene: 4. The CDR3 is 14 residues long. CDR3 bases: TGTGCCAGCAGTTCCCGGGACAGGGCTCAGCCCCAGCATTTT. It codes for CASSSRDRAQPQHF.

Only a few counts were recorded for this clonotype. V usage is TRBV29-1 and J usage is TRBJ2-1, with 10 bases aligning to TRBD2. In germline, CDR1 is SQVTM, CDR2 ANQGSEA. There are 14 residues in the CDR3. Germline trimming cut 3 bases from V and 6 bases from J; bases unmatched to any gene: 5. The CDR3 is CSVEGRLAGNEQFF. CDR3 nucleotide sequence: TGCAGCGTTGAGGGGCGACTAGCGGGCAATGAGCAGTTCTTC.

This clonotype showed up many times. This CDR3 is CASSLRTGVAGYTF. Written as DNA, the CDR3 is TGTGCCAGCAGCTTGCGTACCGGCGTGGCGGGCTACACCTTC. This chain connects TRBV7-8 to TRBJ1-2; no clear D gene. CDR3 length: 14 amino acids. Germline V lookup: CDR1 SGHVS, CDR2 FQNEAQ. V gave up 3 bases and J gave up 8 bases, with 16 bases separating them.

This clonotype was observed many times. The J gene is TRBJ2-3, the V gene TRBV2; 12 bases align to TRBD1. V dropped 5 bases and J dropped 2; count of bases not matched to a gene: 8. Germline CDR1 is SNHLY and CDR2 is FYNNEI. CDR3 length equals 17 residues. The chain's CDR3 is CASSPGTGGLPTDTQYF. CDR3 DNA sequence: TGTGCCAGCAGTCCCGGGACAGGGGGCCTCCCCACAGATACGCAGTATTTT.

The genes are TRBV28 and TRBJ2-1; D might be TRBD2 (6 bases). CDR1 is MDHEN, CDR2 SYDVKM, per germline. Between the trimmed V and J ends, which lost 2 bases and 2 bases, there was a span of 16 bases. The CDR3 extends over 17 amino acids. Here the CDR3 reads CASSLMGLRVPYNEQFF. The CDR3, as DNA: TGTGCCAGCAGTTTAATGGGACTCAGGGTGCCCTACAATGAGCAGTTCTTC.

This clonotype has a count of ten or more. The chain employs TRBV9 and TRBJ2-7; 7 bases agree with TRBD1. Germline V gene sequence: CDR1 SGDLS, CDR2 YYNGEE. J was trimmed by 1 base and V by 3 bases; bases with no gene match: 7. The CDR3 contains 15 residues. The CDR3 DNA sequence: TGTGCCAGCAGCGCGGGTGGGGACAGATCCTACGAGCAGTACTTC. Amino acids: CASSAGGDRSYEQYF.

Concerning this clonotype: A read error may account for a junction end that differs from germline. The chain recombines TRBV29-1 with TRBJ2-2; 13 positions agree with TRBD2. There are 16 residues in the CDR3. Germline CDR1 SQVTM, CDR2 ANQGSEA. The CDR3 coding sequence is TGCAGCGCACTACTAGCGGGGGGGGCGAACAGCGGGGAGCTGTTTTTT. It translates to CSALLAGGANSGELFF.

This clonotype was seen repeatedly, ten times or more. The chain couples TRBV11-3 to TRBJ2-3, with D uncertain. The CDR3 has 14 amino acids. Trimming stripped 2 bases from V and 0 bases from J, with 6 bases between. Germline V lookup: CDR1 SGHNT, CDR2 YENEEA. Written as DNA, the CDR3 is TGTGCCAGCAGCTTATTGGCCAGCACAGATACGCAGTATTTT. As protein: CASSLLASTDTQYF.

As DNA, the CDR3 is TGTGCCAGCAGCGTAGCTGGGACAGGGGGCGAGAGCACTGAAGCTTTCTTT. As protein: CASSVAGTGGESTEAFF. V usage is TRBV9 and J usage is TRBJ1-1; 12 bases align to TRBD1. Germline V CDR1 and CDR2: SGDLS, YYNGEE. The CDR3 covers 17 residues. V was pared by 0 bases and J by 4 bases, with 7 bases of the junction left unmatched.

There are many counts of this clonotype. The chain uses TRBV7-2 and TRBJ2-7; 8 bases align to TRBD1. J was trimmed by 2 bases and V by 5 bases; bases with no gene match: 5. The CDR3 totals 14 residues. Germline CDR1 reads SGHTA; CDR2 reads FQGNSA. The CDR3 spells CASSPLDRAYEQYF. In DNA, the CDR3 is TGTGCCAGCAGCCCCTTGGACAGGGCCTACGAGCAGTACTTC.

This clonotype came up many times. The chain carries TRBV24-1 and TRBJ2-1, with TRBD1 as a possible D gene (6 bases). Between the trimmed V and J ends, which lost 7 bases and 7 bases, there was a span of 19 bases. Germline V lookup: CDR1 KGHDR, CDR2 SFDVKD. CDR3 length: 15 amino acids. This CDR3 reads CATRGTATGENEQFF. The DNA of the CDR3 is TGTGCCACCAGGGGGACCGCGACAGGAGAAAATGAGCAGTTCTTC.

V usage is TRBV29-1 and J usage is TRBJ2-3, with no clear D. Germline V gene lookup returns CDR1 SQVTM and CDR2 ANQGSEA. The germline V and J ends were trimmed by 3 bases and 0 bases, with 13 bases remaining between them. This CDR3 has 15 amino acids. CDR3 DNA sequence: TGCAGCGTTGATAGGACGGGTGGGAGCACAGATACGCAGTATTTT. This encodes CSVDRTGGSTDTQYF.

In this sample, this clonotype turned up many times. This chain joins TRBV28 and TRBJ2-1; 8 bases line up with TRBD2. J gave up 9 bases and V 6 bases, and 4 bases lay outside the gene matches. The CDR3 spans 12 residues. Germline V lookup: CDR1 MDHEN, CDR2 SYDVKM. The CDR3 spells CASSPAGVEQFF. In DNA, the CDR3 is TGTGCCAGCAGCCCAGCGGGAGTTGAGCAGTTCTTC.

This clonotype was counted at least ten times. The V gene is TRBV20-1, the J gene TRBJ2-1; the match to TRBD2 covers 7 bases. Unmatched junction bases numbered 9, after V lost 0 bases and J lost 4 bases. This CDR3 has 16 residues. Germline CDR1 is DFQATT and CDR2 is SNEGSKA (reference sequence). The CDR3 sequence is CSARDLAGELYNEQFF. CDR3 bases: TGCAGTGCTAGAGATCTCGCGGGAGAACTGTACAATGAGCAGTTCTTC.

V gene TRBV20-1 combines with J gene TRBJ2-7; the D is unclear. V was clipped by 2 bases and J by 4 bases, with 12 bases between them. CDR1 is DFQATT and CDR2 is SNEGSKA in the germline V gene (reference sequence). The CDR3 totals 13 residues. The CDR3 region has the DNA TGCAGTGCTAGACCCGCCGGCTTATACGAGCAGTACTTC. Protein sequence: CSARPAGLYEQYF.

In this sample, this clonotype turned up many times. The chain uses TRBV11-2 and TRBJ2-1; 9 positions match TRBD2. Germline V gene lookup returns CDR1 SGHAT and CDR2 FQNNGV. The CDR3 runs 14 residues. Trimming at V came to 3 bases and at J to 6 bases, leaving 3 bases not matched to a gene. The CDR3 nucleotides read TGTGCCAGCAGCTTTGGCGGGAGGGCCAATGAGCAGTTCTTC. Its translation is CASSFGGRANEQFF.

This clonotype has a handful of counts. The CDR3 region is CASSSGIRYTF. The CDR3 DNA sequence: TGTGCCAGCAGTTCAGGGATTAGATACACCTTC. The V call is TRBV6-2 or TRBV6-3, the J call TRBJ1-2; a possible D gene is TRBD1 (5 bases). Germline V gives CDR1 MNHEY, CDR2 SVGEGT. The CDR3 runs 11 residues. Trimming cost V 4 bases and J 11 bases, with 11 bases left between them.

This clonotype was recorded a few times. The chain combines TRBV12-3 or TRBV12-4 with TRBJ2-3; the match to TRBD2 covers 10 bases. V shed 5 bases and J 5 bases; nucleotides not matched to a gene: 10. The CDR3 length is 16 residues. This CDR3 reads CASSRDQREGRDTQYF. In nucleotides, the CDR3 is TGTGCCAGCAGTCGGGACCAGCGGGAGGGCCGAGATACGCAGTATTTT.

This clonotype was seen at least ten times. The chain joins TRBV30 to TRBJ2-1; 8 positions agree with TRBD2. The CDR3 length is 13 residues. Germline CDR1 and CDR2: GTSNPN and SVGIG (reference sequence). Trimming removed 7 bases from V and 15 bases from J; junction bases left unmatched: 17. CDR3 sequence (DNA): TGTGCCTCCTACCCCCAGCGGGAGCCCCGCGGGTTCTTC. Amino acid sequence: CASYPQREPRGFF.

This clonotype was found many times. The genes are TRBV18 and TRBJ1-2; a weak D match, TRBD1 (5 bases). The CDR3 contains 16 residues. CDR1 and CDR2 from the germline V gene are KGHSH and LQKENI. V dropped 3 bases and J dropped 6 bases, with 20 bases sitting between them. The CDR3 nucleotides are TGTGCCAGCTCACCTGTACCGGGACGGCCAATTCATGGCTACACCTTC. This sequence encodes CASSPVPGRPIHGYTF.

The CDR3 DNA reads TGTGCCAGCAGAACGGGAGGGAGTAGGTACAATGAGCAGTTCTTC. Its protein is CASRTGGSRYNEQFF. This chain joins TRBV12-3 or TRBV12-4 and TRBJ2-1, with TRBD2 matching over 8 bases. There are 15 residues in the CDR3. Trimming removed 6 bases from V and 4 bases from J; junction bases left unmatched: 8.

This clonotype was counted ten times or more. The gene calls are TRBV12-3 or TRBV12-4 and TRBJ1-5; the D is unclear. This CDR3 is built from 13 residues. Trimming removed 9 bases from V and 4 bases from J, with 13 bases in between. CDR3 coding DNA: TGTGCCAGTGGGGAGCAGGAGAATCAGCCCCAGCATTTT. Translating it yields CASGEQENQPQHF.

This clonotype was seen at least ten times. V and J are TRBV28 and TRBJ2-1, with D possibly being TRBD1 (6 bases). The V end was cut by 7 bases, the J end by 4 bases, with 14 bases between. The CDR3 is made up of 14 amino acids. CDR1 and CDR2 from the germline V gene are MDHEN and SYDVKM. Here the CDR3 DNA reads TGTGCCAGCAAAGGACAGCCAGATTACAATGAGCAGTTCTTC. Translating gives CASKGQPDYNEQFF.

This clonotype was observed many times. V is TRBV20-1 and J is TRBJ2-1; 11 bases map to TRBD2. Germline V gene data show CDR1 as DFQATT and CDR2 as SNEGSKA (reference sequence). The CDR3 covers 13 residues. With V trimmed by 4 bases and J by 7 bases, 3 bases remained unmatched. Written as DNA, the CDR3 is TGCAGTGCTAAACTAGCGGGAGTTAATGAGCAGTTCTTC. It yields the protein CSAKLAGVNEQFF.

This clonotype has a handful of counts. This rearrangement joins TRBV6-1 to TRBJ2-5; D assignment may be TRBD1 or TRBD2 (5 bases each). Looked up from germline, CDR1 is MNHNS and CDR2 is SASEGT. The length of the CDR3 is 15 residues. With 5 bases removed from V and 5 bases from J, the gap between germline ends came to 18 bases. The CDR3 DNA reads TGTGCCAGCAGTAGAGAGGGGCTCGATAGGGAGACCCAGTACTTC. The encoded protein is CASSREGLDRETQYF.

This clonotype has ten or more counts. J is TRBJ1-5 and V is TRBV19; the D gene is possibly TRBD1 (5 bases). Per germline, CDR1 LNHDA and CDR2 SQIVND (reference sequence). The CDR3 spans 18 residues. V lost 7 bases to trimming and J lost 0 bases, with 22 bases between them. The chain's CDR3 is CASNVGSLKGYSNQPQHF. CDR3 nucleotides: TGTGCCAGTAACGTCGGGAGCCTTAAGGGGTATAGCAATCAGCCCCAGCATTTT.

The V and J genes are TRBV7-9 and TRBJ2-7; D is uncertain. Germline assignment: CDR1 SEHNR and CDR2 FQNEAQ (reference sequence). CDR3 size: 12 residues. V lost 1 base and J lost 4, with 5 bases in between. Written as DNA, the CDR3 is TGTGCCAGCAGCTTAGTCTGGTACGAGCAGTACTTC. Protein product: CASSLVWYEQYF.